This T cell receptor (beta chain) was captured by sequencing in a study of blood T cell repertoires in COVID-19. V was clipped by 3 bases and J by 5 bases, with 13 bases between them. This CDR3 spans 14 amino acids. Germline loops: CDR1 MNHEY, CDR2 SMNVEV (reference sequence). This clone has more than one count but fewer than ten. Participant-given clinical history determined each cohort assignment. Cohort 3 donors counted as recovered after two negative PCRs, clearance, or resolved symptoms. Using immunoSEQ multiplex PCR, the repertoire was profiled, and TCRdb retains in-frame clones only, with some absent. Among around 290,000 clones listed, about 93% were seen once.

This chain links TRBV27 with TRBJ2-5, with a possible D match to TRBD1 (5 bases). Input material: PBMCs or T cells enriched from blood (not recorded which). The TCR sequence derives from a woman in her thirties who had recovered from COVID-19. CDR3 coding DNA: TGTGCCAGCAGTTTTGGCTTGCAGGGTGAGACCCAGTACTTC. This translates into CASSFGLQGETQYF.